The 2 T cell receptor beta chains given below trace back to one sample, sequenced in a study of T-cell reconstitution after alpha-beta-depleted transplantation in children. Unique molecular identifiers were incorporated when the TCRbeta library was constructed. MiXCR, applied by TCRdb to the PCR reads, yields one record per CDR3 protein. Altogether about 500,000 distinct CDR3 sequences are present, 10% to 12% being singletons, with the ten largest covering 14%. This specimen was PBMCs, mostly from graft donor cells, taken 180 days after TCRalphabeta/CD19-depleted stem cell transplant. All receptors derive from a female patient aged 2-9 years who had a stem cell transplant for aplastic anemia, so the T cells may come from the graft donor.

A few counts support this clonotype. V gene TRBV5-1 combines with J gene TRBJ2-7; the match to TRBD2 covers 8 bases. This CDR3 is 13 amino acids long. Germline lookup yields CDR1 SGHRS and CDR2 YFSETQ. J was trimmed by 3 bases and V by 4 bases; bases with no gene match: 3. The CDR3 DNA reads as TGCGCCAGCAGCCCCAGCGGGAGCTACGAGCAGTACTTC. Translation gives CASSPSGSYEQYF.

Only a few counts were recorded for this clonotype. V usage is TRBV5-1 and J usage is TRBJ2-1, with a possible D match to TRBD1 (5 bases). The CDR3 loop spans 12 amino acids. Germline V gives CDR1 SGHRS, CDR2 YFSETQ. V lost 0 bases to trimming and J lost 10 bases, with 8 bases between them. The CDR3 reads CASSLARQEQFF. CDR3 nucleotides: TGCGCCAGCAGCTTGGCCAGACAGGAGCAGTTCTTC.